The text below deals with one T cell receptor (beta chain). Its binding antigen is unknown. Per-base quality was not reported, and no clone a single base away is much larger than it. The sample is drawn from a study of post-analysis software for immune sequencing data (dated by TCRdb to 2013 to 2016). Study-level background: Disease courses on record covered relapsing-remitting, secondary progressive and progressive-relapsing multiple sclerosis, though some patients had no subtype annotation. The multiple sclerosis patient repertoires were compared with approximately 11 previously published healthy control repertoires from donors aged roughly 6 to 27 years. A subset of samples was prepared in parallel using single-end sample barcoding, then pooled and co-amplified after Illumina adapter ligation. What the authors observed across the whole study: A handful of TRBV segments, including TRBV5-6, TRBV5-1 and TRBV20-1, were significantly more frequent in patients than controls. The multiple sclerosis patient group was slightly younger than the control group. Strong co-clustering of samples prepared in the same batch was shown by direct clustering with F measure, prompting a batch-effect correction. Normalized Chao1 diversity was significantly lower in multiple sclerosis patients than controls, suggesting substantial peripheral T-cell clonal expansion.

The protocol used for the library was PCR. The sequencer was an Illumina HiSeq 2500. To reduce PCR and sequencing biases, unique molecular identifiers were built into the TCR beta cDNA libraries. Per 1 to 10 million input T cells, some 500,000 cDNA molecules were obtained, such that each molecule approximated one T cell. The patient libraries were prepared and sequenced using the same protocol as the earlier healthy control dataset. Within a given batch, samples were prepared together, multiplexed and sequenced on the same HiSeq lane. The original methods were these. MIGEC was used to process the raw barcoded reads, and molecular identifier groups with only a single read were discarded before consensus assembly and CDR3 extraction. VDJtools was used for post-analysis of the clonotype tables, and diversity was normalized by down-sampling every dataset to the size of the smallest sample. Repertoire overlap clustering matched CDR3 amino acid but not nucleotide sequences to correct batch-related cross-sample contamination. The raw public reads went through TCRdb reprocessing: fastp at Q25, MiXCR clone calling, in-frame beta chains kept. Rows are combined by CDR3 protein, so each entry shows the most common genes and DNA. Here the V and J calls rest on TCRdb's processing, not on the authors' analysis. The sample table records 700,000 to 800,000 distinct CDR3 sequences; 25% to 30% of these occur just once. More than 0.45% of the sample lies in the top ten.

TCR beta repertoires were profiled from peripheral blood of roughly 13 young patients with multiple sclerosis to demonstrate the VDJtools post-analysis software. The multiple sclerosis patients were children and adolescents between roughly 6 and 16 years of age. Spanning cysteine to phenylalanine, the CDR3 consists of 13 amino acids. Just the 39-base CDR3 DNA is kept, in frame starting at base 1. CDR1 is given as MDHEN and CDR2 as SYDVKM, both from the germline V gene. V is clipped by 3 bases and J by 7 bases, and the sequence between their germline boundaries is 12 bases long. Sequencing was done on a sample of blood. Rearrangement joined TRBV28 to TRBJ1-2, with the D gene not clear enough to name. This clonotype was sampled from a girl between 10 and 17 years old with multiple sclerosis. The sequence in DNA is TGTGCCAGCAGTTTCGAGGGCCTACCTGGCTACACCTTC. Its translation is CASSFEGLPGYTF.